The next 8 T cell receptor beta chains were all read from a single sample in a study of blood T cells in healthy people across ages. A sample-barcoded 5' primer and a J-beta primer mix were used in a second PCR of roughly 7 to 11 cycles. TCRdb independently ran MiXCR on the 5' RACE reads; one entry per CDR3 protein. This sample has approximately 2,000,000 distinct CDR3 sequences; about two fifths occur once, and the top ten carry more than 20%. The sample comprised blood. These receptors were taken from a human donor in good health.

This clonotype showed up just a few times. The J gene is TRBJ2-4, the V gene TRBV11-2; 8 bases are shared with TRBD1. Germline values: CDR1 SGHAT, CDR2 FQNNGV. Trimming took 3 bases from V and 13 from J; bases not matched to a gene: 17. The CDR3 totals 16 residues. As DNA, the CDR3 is TGTGCCAGCAGCTTCCCTCCGGGACAGGTCTACAATGAGCAGTACTTC. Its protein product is CASSFPPGQVYNEQYF. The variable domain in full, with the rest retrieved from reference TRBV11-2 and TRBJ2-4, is EAGVAQSPRYKIIEKRQSVAFWCNPISGHATLYWYQQILGQGPKLLIQFQNNGVVDDSQLPKDRFSAERLKGVDSTLKIQPAKLEDSAVYLCASSFPPGQVYNEQYFGAGTRLSVL.

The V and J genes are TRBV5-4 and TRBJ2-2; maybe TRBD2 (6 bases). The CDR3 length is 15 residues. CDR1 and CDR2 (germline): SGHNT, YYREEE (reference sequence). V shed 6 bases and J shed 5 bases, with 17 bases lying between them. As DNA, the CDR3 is TGTGCCAGCATAACAGGAGGGATGGCAACCGGGGAGCTGTTTTTT. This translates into CASITGGMATGELFF.

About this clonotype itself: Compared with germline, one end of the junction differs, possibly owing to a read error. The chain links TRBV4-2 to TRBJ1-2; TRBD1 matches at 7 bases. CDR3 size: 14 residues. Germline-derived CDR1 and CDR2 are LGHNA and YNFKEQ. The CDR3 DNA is TGTGCCAGCAGCCCCTACAGGGGAGACTATGACTACACCTTC. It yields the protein CASSPYRGDYDYTF.

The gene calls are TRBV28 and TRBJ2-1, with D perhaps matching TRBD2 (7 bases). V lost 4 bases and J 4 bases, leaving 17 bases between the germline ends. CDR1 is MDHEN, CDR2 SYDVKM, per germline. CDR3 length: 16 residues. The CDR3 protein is CASSSPRGAGYNEQFF. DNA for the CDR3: TGTGCCAGCAGTTCTCCACGGGGGGCTGGATACAATGAGCAGTTCTTC.

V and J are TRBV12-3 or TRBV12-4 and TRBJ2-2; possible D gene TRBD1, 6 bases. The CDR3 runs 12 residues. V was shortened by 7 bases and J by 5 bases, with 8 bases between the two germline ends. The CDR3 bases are TGTGCCAGCACTCAGGGGACCGGGGAGCTGTTTTTT. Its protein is CASTQGTGELFF.

The DNA for the CDR3 is TGCGCCAGCAGCGCCGCGCAGGGGAGCGAAGCTTTCTTT. It translates to CASSAAQGSEAFF. V usage is TRBV23-1 and J usage is TRBJ1-1; TRBD1 is a possible D gene (6 bases). TRBV23-1 is filed as an ORF, its function uncertain. CDR3 size: 13 residues. V lost 6 bases to trimming and J lost 8 bases, with 16 bases between them.

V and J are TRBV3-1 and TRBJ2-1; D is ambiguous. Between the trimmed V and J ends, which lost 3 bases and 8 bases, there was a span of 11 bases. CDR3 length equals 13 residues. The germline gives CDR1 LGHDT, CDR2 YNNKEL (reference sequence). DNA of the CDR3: TGTGCCAGCAGCCATCTCGACAAGGATGAGCAGTTCTTC. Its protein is CASSHLDKDEQFF.

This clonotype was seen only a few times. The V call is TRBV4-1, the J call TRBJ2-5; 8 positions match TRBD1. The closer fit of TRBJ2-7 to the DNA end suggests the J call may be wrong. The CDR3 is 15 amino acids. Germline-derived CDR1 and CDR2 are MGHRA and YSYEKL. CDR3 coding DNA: TGCGCCAGCAGCCAGAAGACAGGGGTGGGGTACGAGCAGTACTTC. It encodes CASSQKTGVGYEQYF.